This T cell receptor beta chain was identified in a study of OX40 agonist ivuxolimab in advanced cancers. Concerning the study at large: Ivuxolimab, which targeted the costimulatory receptor OX40 (CD134), was an agonistic, fully human IgG2 monoclonal antibody. Intravenous ivuxolimab was administered to patients every 2 weeks at six dose levels: 0.01, 0.1, 0.3, 1.5, 3 and 10 mg/kg. Of the approximately 54 patients in dose escalation, some 19 had hepatocellular carcinoma, about 15 had melanoma, 9 had renal cell carcinoma and 9 had head and neck cancer. In the dose-escalation cohort, approximately 82% of patients were male, and the mean age was around 60 years with a range of roughly 23 to 79. Prior anti-PD-1, anti-PD-L1 or anti-CTLA-4 therapy was permitted, and 40% of dose-escalation patients had received checkpoint inhibitors. Three dose-escalation patients achieved partial responses, one with hepatocellular carcinoma and two with cutaneous melanoma. Peripheral TCRbeta sequencing was intended to test whether TCR sequence diversity was altered and clonal T-cell expansion was caused by ivuxolimab. The paper covers the monotherapy dose-escalation part of the phase I ivuxolimab trial, which included N ≈ 57 patients.

The trial excluded patients who had a history of autoimmune disease or were on systemic immunosuppression. Peripheral blood for TCR sequencing was collected from all dose cohorts at baseline, on cycle 4 day 1, and on cycle 7 day 1. The samples were drawn from a first-in-human, open-label, multicenter phase I dose-escalation trial of ivuxolimab. Adults with locally advanced or metastatic head and neck squamous cell, hepatocellular, melanoma or renal cell carcinoma were enrolled in the trial. Before TCR sequencing, CD4+ T cells and CD8+ T cells were sorted from peripheral blood as separate populations. Genomic DNA was extracted from sorted cells for sequencing of the TCRbeta CDR3 region. TCRbeta CDR3 regions were sequenced using the immunoSEQ Assay. TCRdb provides this immuneACCESS table in a form limited to in-frame rearrangements. Some clones are lacking; in checked studies, under half of them reflect an unresolved V gene, and why the rest are absent is not known. The sample table contains about 12,000 clones; only one count was recorded for 75% to 95% of them. The ten largest clones take up approximately 70% of the sample.

The CDR3 runs 15 amino acids, cysteine and phenylalanine included. The CDR3 DNA has 45 bases and is translated from base 1. V and J lose 4 bases and 1 base, and a span of 11 bases separates them. CDR1 and CDR2 are drawn from the germline V gene: SGDLS, YYNGEE. Study-wide conclusions, independent of this receptor: After ivuxolimab, expanded clones were on average more numerous among CD8+ T cells than among CD4+ T cells. Clonal expansion of both CD4+ and CD8+ blood T cells was observed from baseline to week 6 at doses 0.1 to 3.0 mg/kg. Low levels of normalized T-cell clonal expansion were also shown by some nonresponding patients. In partial responders in the 0.1-3.0 mg/kg groups, normalized peripheral clonal expansion was found to be among the lowest, especially among CD8+ T cells. The antigen specificity of the peripheral T cells that underwent clonal expansion was not determined.

In the case of this clone: Its antigen is currently not known. Base qualities are not provided; no much larger clone lies one nucleotide away.

The chain is made from TRBV9 and TRBJ2-2; a tentative D match to TRBD1 spans 5 bases. This material consisted of CD4+ or CD8+ T cells sorted from blood, taken in a trial of the OX40 agonist ivuxolimab. This clonotype originated in an adult with an advanced solid tumor such as melanoma, head and neck, liver or kidney cancer. The nucleotide sequence is TGTGCCAGCAGCCCGAGTACAGGGAACACCGGGGAGCTGTTTTTT. It encodes CASSPSTGNTGELFF. The full variable domain, with segments outside the CDR3 supplied by the reference TRBV9 and TRBJ2-2 proteins, appears as DSGVTQTPKHLITATGQRVTLRCSPRSGDLSVYWYQQSLDQGLQFLIQYYNGEERAKGNILERFSAQQFPDLHSELNLSSLELGDSALYFCASSPSTGNTGELFFGEGSRLTVL.